The 19 T cell receptor beta chains given below trace back to one sample, sequenced in a study of immune characterization of retroperitoneal liposarcoma. One entry per CDR3 protein results from TCRdb running MiXCR on the PCR reads. The data show 6,000 to 7,000 distinct CDR3 sequences, with around 30% seen just once and around two fifths held by the top ten. The sample consisted of blood. The receptor source for this set is a male donor with retroperitoneal liposarcoma.

This clonotype turned up a few times. V and J are TRBV7-6 and TRBJ2-1, with D hard to call. Trimming removed 4 bases from V and 0 bases from J, with 10 bases in between. The CDR3 sequence is 15 residues long. The germline gives CDR1 SGHVS, CDR2 FNYEAQ. CDR3: CASSSTKSSYNEQFF. CDR3 DNA sequence: TGTGCCAGCAGCTCGACCAAGAGCTCCTACAATGAGCAGTTCTTC.

By share, this clonotype ranks as medium-sized. The gene calls are TRBV6-4 and TRBJ2-1, with D tentatively TRBD2 (6 bases). This CDR3 region has 14 residues. The germline V and J ends were trimmed by 5 bases and 1 base, with 9 bases remaining between them. Germline V gene lookup returns CDR1 MRHNA and CDR2 SNTAGT. CDR3 nucleotides: TGTGCCAGCAGTCCTAGCGTTTCCTACAATGAGCAGTTCTTC. As protein: CASSPSVSYNEQFF.

At least ten counts were recorded for this clonotype. The gene calls are TRBV11-1 and TRBJ1-1; 7 bases map to TRBD1. Germline CDR1 SGHAT, CDR2 FQDESV (reference sequence). This CDR3 is 16 amino acids long. V gave up 2 bases and J gave up 2 bases; unmatched junction bases: 8. CDR3 nucleotide sequence: TGTGCCAGCAGCTTACGGTGGGAGGGGGCCAACACTGAAGCTTTCTTT. Protein product: CASSLRWEGANTEAFF.

This clonotype was recorded at least ten times. The chain recombines TRBV6-1 with TRBJ2-1; D is perhaps TRBD1 or TRBD2 (6 bases each). Germline V CDR1 and CDR2: MNHNS, SASEGT. The CDR3 runs to 16 residues. The V gene lost 5 bases and the J gene lost 4 bases, with 18 bases spanning the gap. The CDR3: CASSSPRGAGYNEQFF. For the CDR3, the DNA is TGTGCCAGCAGTTCTCCCAGGGGCGCGGGGTACAATGAGCAGTTCTTC.

This chain links TRBV6-1 with TRBJ2-1; 11 bases line up with TRBD1. The closer fit of TRBJ2-7 to the DNA end suggests the J call may be wrong. This CDR3 is 15 amino acids long. The V gene's germline CDR1 is MNHNS and CDR2 SASEGT. The CDR3 DNA is TGTGCCAGCAGTGAAGAAGGGACAGGGGGCTACGAGCAGTACTTC. This sequence encodes CASSEEGTGGYEQYF.

V is TRBV7-3 and J is TRBJ2-3, with 8 bases identical to TRBD1. With 1 base clipped from V and 9 bases from J, the junction kept 6 bases outside the gene matches. The CDR3 has 14 residues. The V gene's germline CDR1 is SGHTA and CDR2 FQGTGA. The CDR3: CASSLNPGQGTQYF. CDR3 nucleotide sequence: TGTGCCAGCAGCTTAAACCCTGGACAGGGAACGCAGTATTTT.

This clonotype was found many times. CDR3 sequence reads: CASSLRGISAEAFF. As DNA, the CDR3 is TGTGCCAGCAGTTTACGTGGGATATCGGCTGAAGCTTTCTTT. V is TRBV12-3 or TRBV12-4 and J is TRBJ1-1; no clear D. V lost 2 bases and J 6 bases, leaving 13 bases between the germline ends. The CDR3 loop spans 14 amino acids.

At least ten counts were recorded for this clonotype. In nucleotides, the CDR3 is TGTGCCAGCAGTAAGGCACAGGGTGAGCAGTACTTC. Translated, it gives CASSKAQGEQYF. V gene TRBV6-1 combines with J gene TRBJ2-7, with D perhaps matching TRBD1 (6 bases). The V and J ends lost 5 bases and 7 bases respectively, with 12 bases between them. This CDR3 spans 12 amino acids. Germline assignment: CDR1 MNHNS and CDR2 SASEGT.

The gene calls are TRBV6-5 and TRBJ2-1; 7 bases are shared with TRBD1. V trimming: 1 base; J trimming: 3 bases; junction bases outside the gene matches: 3. The CDR3 is 15 residues long. Germline lookup yields CDR1 MNHEY and CDR2 SVGAGI. The chain's CDR3 is CASSYWGQSYNEQFF. CDR3 nucleotide sequence: TGTGCCAGCAGTTACTGGGGACAGAGCTACAATGAGCAGTTCTTC.

This clonotype was observed a few times. The gene calls are TRBV29-1 and TRBJ2-1; D is possibly TRBD1 (5 bases). Trimming removed 6 bases from V and 6 bases from J, with 15 bases in between. The CDR3 has 13 residues. CDR1 is SQVTM, CDR2 ANQGSEA, per germline. The CDR3 sequence: CSVSWGRRNEQFF. Written as DNA, the CDR3 is TGCAGCGTCTCCTGGGGCAGGCGCAATGAGCAGTTCTTC.

Worth noting for this clonotype: It is likely a read error, because the conserved phenylalanine at the end of the CDR3 is missing. The rearrangement joins TRBV7-2 to TRBJ2-1; no firm D call. Trimming removed 2 bases at V and 0 bases at J, with 17 bases between. Looked up from germline, CDR1 is SGHTA and CDR2 is FQGNSA. The CDR3 runs 18 residues. The CDR3 reads CASSLIKQFPVSYNEQFS. The CDR3 bases are TGTGCCAGCAGCTTAATCAAACAGTTTCCAGTCTCCTACAATGAGCAGTTCAGC.

This clonotype has ten or more counts. This rearrangement joins TRBV11-1 to TRBJ1-3; TRBD1 might be the D (5 bases). The V end lost 5 bases, the J end lost 0 bases, and 14 bases lay between the germline ends. This CDR3 is built from 16 residues. The germline gives CDR1 SGHAT, CDR2 FQDESV (reference sequence). This chain's CDR3 is CASSADKLASGNTIYF. Written as DNA, the CDR3 is TGTGCCAGCAGCGCGGACAAGTTAGCCTCTGGAAACACCATATATTTT.

This clonotype was seen ten or more times. The chain recombines TRBV4-3 with TRBJ2-1, with TRBD2 identical over 8 bases. The DNA end lines up better with TRBJ2-7; the J call may be wrong. The germline V gene encodes CDR1 LGHNA and CDR2 YSLEER. The CDR3 has 16 residues. The CDR3 DNA sequence: TGCGCCAGCAGCCAAGACTTAAGGACTAGCAGCTACGAGCAGTACTTC. Amino acids: CASSQDLRTSSYEQYF.

V gene TRBV7-2 combines with J gene TRBJ2-1, with 8 bases lining up with TRBD1. The germline V gene encodes CDR1 SGHTA and CDR2 FQGNSA. This CDR3 is built from 15 residues. Losses at the gene ends were 1 base for V and 10 bases for J; bases not matched to a gene: 9. CDR3 sequence: CASSLVSGQDGEQFF. CDR3 sequence (DNA): TGTGCCAGCAGCTTAGTCTCGGGACAGGATGGCGAGCAGTTCTTC. Full variable domain (outside the CDR3, taken from reference TRBV7-2 and TRBJ2-1): GAGVSQSPSNKVTEKGKDVELRCDPISGHTALYWYRQSLGQGLEFLIYFQGNSAPDKSGLPSDRFSAERTGGSVSTLTIQRTQQEDSAVYLCASSLVSGQDGEQFFGPGTRLTVL.

The V gene is TRBV6-5, the J gene TRBJ2-5; D is unclear. Germline CDR1 reads MNHEY; CDR2 reads SVGAGI. There are 16 residues in the CDR3. V gave up 6 bases and J gave up 3 bases, with 20 bases separating them. In DNA, the CDR3 is TGTGCCAGCAGCTCAGCGTCAGGCCGTAATAAAGAGACCCAGTACTTC. This sequence encodes CASSSASGRNKETQYF.

At least ten counts were recorded for this clonotype. The V gene is TRBV6-6, the J gene TRBJ2-1; TRBD1 agrees at 10 bases. The CDR3 has 14 residues. The germline CDR1 and CDR2 sequences are MNHNY and SVGAGI (reference sequence). The V and J ends lost 7 bases and 4 bases, in that order; junction bases with no gene match: 4. The CDR3 bases are TGTGCCAGCAACCGGGACAGGGGATACAATGAGCAGTTCTTC. Protein: CASNRDRGYNEQFF.

The chain has TRBV6-6 and TRBJ2-1; D not resolved. The CDR3 runs to 15 residues. V was shortened by 0 bases and J by 1 base, with 7 bases between the two germline ends. Germline V gives CDR1 MNHNY, CDR2 SVGAGI (reference sequence). The CDR3: CASSYSLLSYNEQFF. The CDR3 nucleotides are TGTGCCAGCAGTTACTCGCTCCTTTCCTACAATGAGCAGTTCTTC.

A remark on this clonotype: This may arise from a read error, as a much more abundant clone is one base away. The rearrangement links TRBV12-3 or TRBV12-4 to TRBJ2-2; D is tentatively TRBD1 or TRBD2 (5 bases each). This CDR3 is built from 17 residues. CDR3 nucleotide sequence: TGTGCCAGCAGTTTTGGCCCACAGGATAGGGGAACCGGGAAGCTGTTTTTT. It yields the protein CASSFGPQDRGTGKLFF.

This clonotype was seen at least ten times. DNA of the CDR3: TGTGCCAGCAGCTTATCAGGGAACACTGAAGCTTTCTTT. It specifies CASSLSGNTEAFF. J is TRBJ1-1 and V is TRBV7-3; no definite D call. The germline V gene has CDR1 SGHTA and CDR2 FQGTGA. Trimming took 2 bases from V and 1 from J, leaving 5 bases between them. This CDR3 is 13 amino acids long.